The clone carrying this TCR beta chain was seen only once. Its matching antigen is unknown. Trimming left V 7 bases short and J 8 bases short, with 14 bases between. Germline V CDR1 and CDR2: SNHLY, FYNNEI. The CDR3 consists of 12 residues. Here immunoSEQ multiplex PCR was the method, and the copy in TCRdb shows in-frame clones only, minus some. Among 40,000 or so clones, 65% to 85% were seen once, and the ten largest hold 15% to 20%. The sample originates from a study of T cell responses to AZD1222 COVID-19 vaccine. Broader study findings: Possibly, clonal diversity was underestimated; donors were largely white British and included more females. The study found vaccine-associated CD4 TCRs spanning spike, dominant at 160-218 and 743-854. Unmutated variant regions are reportedly the target of nearly half of TCRs that are spike-specific.

This specimen consisted of peripheral blood, obtained 28 days after the second AZD1222 dose. The sequence came from an adult who received the AZD1222 COVID-19 vaccine. This chain uses TRBV2 with TRBJ1-2, with D maybe TRBD1 (5 bases). CDR3: CASKPGTPGYTF. The CDR3 coding sequence is TGTGCCAGCAAGCCAGGGACCCCGGGCTACACCTTC.